This TCR beta chain was identified in a study of PD-1 blockade in classical Hodgkin lymphoma. Study-wide findings and caveats: There was a significant rise in CD4+ TCR diversity by C4D1, with no such rise for CD8+.

Brentuximab vedotin exposure varied among the patients, all of whom had relapsed after autologous stem cell transplantation. Remarks on this clone: Its antigen is currently unknown.

The CDR3 totals 19 residues. V was cut by 0 bases and J by 2 bases, with 17 bases left in between. Germline V gene sequence: CDR1 MGHRA, CDR2 YSYEKL. Some clones are missing from TCRdb's copy, which holds only in-frame ones; the method was immunoSEQ multiplex PCR. This table has tens of thousands of clones, approximately 73% appearing once. The material was peripheral blood mononuclear cells (PBMCs), obtained at baseline. The gene calls are TRBV4-1 and TRBJ2-6; possible D gene TRBD1, 5 bases. This clonotype originated in a human donor with classical Hodgkin lymphoma. The CDR3 sequence is CASSQELGLPGTGANVLTF. The CDR3 coding sequence is TGCGCCAGCAGCCAAGAGTTAGGCCTCCCAGGGACTGGGGCCAACGTCCTGACTTTC.